The 24 T cell receptor beta chains below were found in one sample sequenced in a study of OX40 agonist ivuxolimab in advanced cancers. Libraries were prepared by immunoSEQ multiplex PCR; TCRdb keeps only in-frame clonotypes and omits some of them. Counted here are roughly 76,000 clones, 90% to 95% occurring once; the ten biggest clones make up approximately 6%. The specimen comprised CD4+ or CD8+ T cells sorted from blood, sampled in a trial of the OX40 agonist ivuxolimab. Receptors were obtained from an adult with an advanced solid tumor such as melanoma, head and neck, liver or kidney cancer.

The rearrangement links TRBV14 to TRBJ1-1; D call uncertain. The CDR3 has 15 amino acids. V lost 1 base and J 0 bases, leaving 9 bases between the germline ends. Germline values: CDR1 SGHDN, CDR2 FVKESK. CDR3 DNA: TGTGCCAGCAGCCAAGTTGGGTTCATGAACACTGAAGCTTTCTTT. As protein: CASSQVGFMNTEAFF.

This clone has a single count. The J gene is TRBJ2-7, the V gene TRBV7-9; 7 bases fit TRBD1. Germline V gene lookup returns CDR1 SEHNR and CDR2 FQNEAQ (reference sequence). Trimming removed 4 bases from V and 2 bases from J; junction bases left unmatched: 8. The CDR3 has 15 amino acids. The CDR3 spells CASSSPGQPAYEQYF. CDR3 DNA: TGTGCCAGCAGCTCCCCGGGACAGCCAGCCTACGAGCAGTACTTC.

The V gene is TRBV5-6, the J gene TRBJ1-1; 7 bases line up with TRBD1. The ends lost 4 bases at V and 5 bases at J; junction bases unmatched: 8. Germline V gene sequence: CDR1 SGHDT, CDR2 YYEEEE. CDR3 length: 14 amino acids. The CDR3 sequence is CASSHDRAPTEAFF. CDR3 in DNA: TGTGCCAGCAGCCACGACAGGGCCCCGACTGAAGCTTTCTTT.

This chain links TRBV19 with TRBJ1-1, with TRBD1 as a possible D gene (5 bases). Trimming pared 5 bases from V and 6 bases from J, leaving 13 bases between. CDR1 is LNHDA and CDR2 is SQIVND in the germline V gene (reference sequence). The CDR3 is 13 residues long. CDR3 loop: CASSGGGAAEAFF. For the CDR3, the DNA is TGTGCCAGTAGTGGGGGAGGGGCAGCTGAAGCTTTCTTT.

The chain couples TRBV7-2 to TRBJ2-7, with D possibly matching TRBD2 (6 bases). The germline V gene has CDR1 SGHTA and CDR2 FQGNSA. V lost 5 bases, J lost 6 bases, and 20 bases lay in between. This CDR3 is 15 amino acids long. CDR3 DNA sequence: TGTGCCAGCAGCACCCTCCCCCGGGAGCTAATCGAGCAGTACTTC. It encodes CASSTLPRELIEQYF.

The rearrangement uses TRBV13 and TRBJ2-7; TRBD1 agrees at 9 bases. The CDR3 covers 13 residues. CDR1 and CDR2 (germline): PRHDT, FYEKMQ (reference sequence). J lost 0 bases, V lost 8 bases, and 2 bases had no gene match. DNA of the CDR3: TGTGCCAGCGGACAGGGGTACTCCTACGAGCAGTACTTC. It specifies CASGQGYSYEQYF.

This rearrangement joins TRBV7-6 to TRBJ2-3; D is undetermined. Germline V lookup: CDR1 SGHVS, CDR2 FNYEAQ. This CDR3 region has 13 residues. The V and J ends lost 3 bases and 1 base respectively, with 5 bases between them. The CDR3 spells CASSFPGTDTQYF. The CDR3 DNA reads TGTGCCAGCAGCTTCCCAGGCACAGATACGCAGTATTTT.

CDR3: CSVGALEEKLFF. For the CDR3, the DNA is TGCAGCGTTGGTGCCCTAGAGGAAAAACTGTTTTTT. The chain carries TRBV29-1 and TRBJ1-4, with D uncertain. CDR1 and CDR2 from the germline V gene are SQVTM and ANQGSEA. The CDR3 is 12 amino acids. The V gene lost 4 bases and the J gene lost 8 bases, with 11 bases spanning the gap.

The V call is TRBV7-3, the J call TRBJ2-7; no clear D. This CDR3 has 14 residues. Germline V gene data show CDR1 as SGHTA and CDR2 as FQGTGA. Trimming took off 1 base at V and 9 bases at J, with 16 bases between the two ends. CDR3 region: CASSLIGPTPRQYF. The DNA of the CDR3 is TGTGCCAGCAGCTTAATCGGCCCTACCCCTCGGCAGTACTTC.

This chain uses TRBV13 with TRBJ1-4; no definite D call. Germline V gene lookup returns CDR1 PRHDT and CDR2 FYEKMQ (reference sequence). Trimming shortened V by 1 base and J by 0 bases, and 3 bases separated the two germline ends. This CDR3 is built from 14 residues. CDR3 region: CASSLAATNEKLFF. DNA of the CDR3: TGTGCCAGCAGCTTAGCTGCAACTAATGAAAAACTGTTTTTT.

The V call is TRBV27, the J call TRBJ2-1; D remains ambiguous. The CDR3 runs to 13 residues. Trimming removed 6 bases from V and 5 bases from J, with 11 bases in between. Germline V lookup: CDR1 MNHEY, CDR2 SMNVEV (reference sequence). The CDR3 sequence is CASRSFGDNEQFF. The CDR3 DNA follows: TGTGCCAGCAGATCCTTTGGAGACAATGAGCAGTTCTTC.

The rearrangement joins TRBV11-2 to TRBJ2-7; the match to TRBD1 covers 7 bases. With 7 bases clipped from V and 0 bases from J, the junction kept 12 bases outside the gene matches. Per the germline V gene, CDR1 is SGHAT and CDR2 is FQNNGV. CDR3 size: 16 residues. Written as DNA, the CDR3 is TGTGCCAGCACCAAAGAACTAGGGACAGCCTCCTACGAGCAGTACTTC. It translates to CASTKELGTASYEQYF. Using reference TRBV11-2 and TRBJ2-7 for the parts outside the CDR3, the full variable domain is EAGVAQSPRYKIIEKRQSVAFWCNPISGHATLYWYQQILGQGPKLLIQFQNNGVVDDSQLPKDRFSAERLKGVDSTLKIQPAKLEDSAVYLCASTKELGTASYEQYFGPGTRLTVT.

The chain joins TRBV6-5 to TRBJ2-3, with D hard to call. This CDR3 has 12 amino acids. Germline V gene data show CDR1 as MNHEY and CDR2 as SVGAGI. V lost 2 bases and J 7 bases, leaving 7 bases between the germline ends. The CDR3 reads CASSYGSNTQYF. CDR3 in DNA: TGTGCCAGCAGTTACGGGTCAAATACGCAGTATTTT.

The chain is built from TRBV29-1 and TRBJ2-5; 8 nucleotides align to TRBD1. CDR1 is SQVTM and CDR2 is ANQGSEA in the germline V gene. V gave up 3 bases and J gave up 5 bases; unmatched junction bases: 5. The CDR3 covers 13 residues. Here the CDR3 reads CSVDPDREETQYF. CDR3 DNA: TGCAGCGTTGACCCGGACAGGGAGGAGACCCAGTACTTC.

The chain has TRBV7-9 and TRBJ2-5; the D is unclear. Looked up from germline, CDR1 is SEHNR and CDR2 is FQNEAQ (reference sequence). This CDR3 is 12 amino acids long. Trimming pared 4 bases from V and 3 bases from J, leaving 6 bases between. The CDR3 here is CASSSFEETQYF. For the CDR3, the DNA is TGTGCCAGCAGCTCCTTCGAAGAGACCCAGTACTTC.

The CDR3 loop is CASSISQNTEAFF. The CDR3 DNA is TGTGCCAGTAGTATTTCGCAGAACACTGAAGCTTTCTTT. This chain uses TRBV19 with TRBJ1-1; D unclear. This CDR3 spans 13 amino acids. The germline V and J ends were trimmed by 3 bases and 1 base, with 6 bases remaining between them. Germline values: CDR1 LNHDA, CDR2 SQIVND (reference sequence).

The chain couples TRBV14 to TRBJ1-2; D is uncertain. The germline gives CDR1 SGHDN, CDR2 FVKESK. The CDR3 is 15 residues long. With 1 base removed from V and 1 base from J, the gap between germline ends came to 10 bases. The CDR3 DNA sequence: TGTGCCAGCAGCCAAGCCCCAGGCGGTAACTATGGCTACACCTTC. Encoded protein: CASSQAPGGNYGYTF.

CDR3 loop: CASSSGNSFINQPQHF. As DNA, the CDR3 is TGTGCCAGCAGTTCTGGGAATTCTTTTATCAATCAGCCCCAGCATTTT. This rearrangement joins TRBV27 to TRBJ1-5, with D uncertain. This CDR3 is built from 16 residues. Germline assignment: CDR1 MNHEY and CDR2 SMNVEV (reference sequence). V gave up 4 bases and J gave up 3 bases, with 16 bases separating them.

This clone has only one observation. The chain is built from TRBV11-2 and TRBJ2-1, with D possibly TRBD2 on 6 matching bases. This CDR3 comprises 16 residues. V was shortened by 2 bases and J by 0 bases, with 11 bases between the two germline ends. Germline assignment: CDR1 SGHAT and CDR2 FQNNGV. The CDR3 here is CASSLIGGSSYNEQFF. Here the CDR3 DNA reads TGTGCCAGCAGCTTAATTGGGGGGAGCTCCTACAATGAGCAGTTCTTC.

The chain combines TRBV13 with TRBJ2-5; the match to TRBD2 covers 8 bases. With V trimmed by 6 bases and J by 5 bases, 8 bases remained unmatched. CDR1 and CDR2 from the germline V gene are PRHDT and FYEKMQ (reference sequence). The CDR3 runs 14 residues. This CDR3 is CASRVGLAYETQYF. The CDR3 DNA follows: TGTGCCAGCAGGGTCGGACTAGCATATGAGACCCAGTACTTC. Together with reference TRBV13 and TRBJ2-5, the CDR3 gives the full variable domain: AAGVIQSPRHLIKEKRETATLKCYPIPRHDTVYWYQQGPGQDPQFLISFYEKMQSDKGSIPDRFSAQQFSDYHSELNMSSLELGDSALYFCASRVGLAYETQYFGPGTRLLVL.

This chain links TRBV7-6 with TRBJ1-2; D ambiguous. V was shortened by 0 bases and J by 4 bases, with 18 bases between the two germline ends. This CDR3 has 17 residues. Germline V gene data show CDR1 as SGHVS and CDR2 as FNYEAQ. The CDR3 sequence is CASSLAELRQAFYGYTF. The DNA for the CDR3 is TGTGCCAGCAGCTTAGCGGAGCTCCGGCAGGCCTTCTATGGCTACACCTTC.

The DNA for the CDR3 is TGTGCCAGCAGCCTCGCAGGGAGTGAAAAACTGTTTTTT. Translation gives CASSLAGSEKLFF. The rearrangement uses TRBV6-1 and TRBJ1-4, with TRBD1 as a possible D gene (5 bases). CDR1 and CDR2 (germline): MNHNS, SASEGT. The CDR3 consists of 13 residues. The V end lost 6 bases, the J end lost 7 bases, and 12 bases lay between the germline ends.

V is TRBV2 and J is TRBJ2-1; D not resolved. The V and J ends lost 7 bases and 3 bases respectively, with 10 bases between them. From germline, CDR1 is SNHLY and CDR2 FYNNEI. The CDR3 loop spans 13 amino acids. CDR3 region: CASTLIFYNEQFF. The CDR3 region has the DNA TGTGCCAGCACGTTAATTTTCTACAATGAGCAGTTCTTC.

The chain's CDR3 is CASSWTVNQPQHF. The CDR3 region has the DNA TGTGCCAGCAGTTGGACAGTGAATCAGCCCCAGCATTTT. This sequence joins TRBV6-5 and TRBJ1-5; a weak D match, TRBD1 (6 bases). Trimming took 4 bases from V and 4 from J, leaving 8 bases between them. The CDR3 length is 13 residues. In germline, CDR1 is MNHEY, CDR2 SVGAGI.